These T cell receptor beta chains were read from a single sample in a study of graft-versus-host responses after intestinal transplantation. What these receptors recognize is not known. Profiling relied on immunoSEQ multiplex PCR, and the TCRdb table lists in-frame clones only, not all of them. The sample yields about 51,000 clones, 85% to 95% seen once. The sequencing here drew on unstimulated CD8+ T cells sorted from spleen or lymph node cells, taken before transplant. These receptors were taken from a human donor who was the organ donor for an intestinal transplant. The CDR3 runs from the conserved cysteine through the conserved F or W. Fields, in order: J gene, V gene, clone size, D gene, CDR3 protein, CDR3 DNA. A D gene is named only where the DNA matches it firmly. Clone size appears in some rows only: once, few, many, or a class for an expanded clone.

>TRBJ1-1|TRBV9|NA|NA
CASGPADTEAFF
TGTGCCAGTGGCCCGGCTGACACTGAAGCTTTCTTT
>TRBJ1-1|TRBV19|NA|NA
CASSIRQLLTDTEAFF
TGTGCCAGTAGTATCCGGCAGCTACTTACGGACACTGAAGCTTTCTTT
>TRBJ1-1|TRBV6-1|NA|NA
CASRNTEAFF
TGTGCCAGCAGGAACACTGAAGCTTTCTTT
>TRBJ2-6|TRBV28|NA|NA
CASSSRQVRTGANVLTF
TGTGCCAGCAGTTCCCGACAGGTTCGGACTGGGGCCAACGTCCTGACTTTC
>TRBJ1-6|TRBV6-4|few|NA
CASAAEYGPNSPLHF
TGTGCCAGCGCAGCGGAGTACGGGCCCAATTCACCCCTCCACTTT
>TRBJ1-2|TRBV6-6|once|NA
CASSSGQGYTF
TGTGCCAGCAGTTCAGGGCAAGGCTACACCTTC
>TRBJ1-2|TRBV5-4|NA|TRBD1
CASSLYRTGDLMGYTF
TGTGCCAGCAGCTTGTATCGGACAGGCGACCTAATGGGCTACACCTTC
>TRBJ2-1|TRBV9|NA|NA
CASSSDPRRPGNEQFF
TGTGCCAGCAGCTCGGACCCACGTCGCCCTGGCAATGAGCAGTTCTTC
>TRBJ1-2|TRBV7-9|NA|NA
CASSSSEGILNYGYTF
TGTGCCAGCAGTTCCAGTGAGGGCATTCTCAACTATGGCTACACCTTC
>TRBJ1-1|TRBV10-3|NA|NA
CAIRDQNTEAFF
TGTGCCATCAGAGATCAGAACACTGAAGCTTTCTTT
>TRBJ2-1|TRBV19|NA|TRBD2
CASSISGLASYNEQFF
TGTGCCAGTAGTATATCTGGACTAGCATCCTACAATGAGCAGTTCTTC
>TRBJ2-2|TRBV2|NA|NA
CASSDRGESTGELFF
TGTGCCAGCAGTGATCGGGGAGAATCCACCGGGGAGCTGTTTTTT
>TRBJ1-4|TRBV27|NA|NA
CASSWAGPNEKLFF
TGTGCCAGCAGCTGGGCCGGGCCTAATGAAAAACTGTTTTTT
>TRBJ1-1|TRBV30|NA|TRBD1
CAWSVTGVSEAFF
TGTGCCTGGAGTGTAACAGGGGTGAGTGAAGCTTTCTTT
>TRBJ1-5|TRBV28|NA|NA
CASTRVAGNQPQHF
TGTGCCAGCACGAGGGTGGCAGGCAATCAGCCCCAGCATTTT
>TRBJ2-1|TRBV7-9|NA|TRBD2
CASSRTSGGYNEQFF
TGTGCCAGCAGCAGAACTAGCGGGGGGTACAATGAGCAGTTCTTC
>TRBJ1-2|TRBV6-1|NA|NA
CASSEEIGDWSYGYTF
TGTGCCAGCAGTGAAGAGATCGGGGACTGGAGCTATGGCTACACCTTC
>TRBJ2-2|TRBV7-2|NA|TRBD2
CASSSQPGGAGGELFF
TGTGCCAGCAGTTCACAACCGGGGGGGGCCGGCGGGGAGCTGTTTTTT
>TRBJ1-2|TRBV16|NA|NA
CASSQYSVGEPTYGYTF
TGTGCCAGCAGCCAATATAGTGTTGGGGAACCGACCTATGGCTACACCTTC
>TRBJ2-5|TRBV7-2|NA|NA
CASSLFRETQYF
TGTGCCAGCAGCTTATTCCGGGAGACCCAGTACTTC
>TRBJ2-3|TRBV30|NA|NA
CAWSVLVTDTQYF
TGTGCCTGGAGTGTTCTAGTGACAGATACGCAGTATTTT
>TRBJ2-7|TRBV4-1|NA|NA
CASSQGPRPGAYEQYF
TGCGCCAGCAGCCAAGGGCCTCGACCGGGGGCTTACGAGCAGTACTTC
>TRBJ1-2|TRBV5-6|NA|TRBD1
CASRPRTGVGYGYTF
TGTGCCAGCAGGCCTAGGACAGGGGTGGGCTATGGCTACACCTTC
>TRBJ2-4|TRBV6-5|NA|NA
CASSYSAGEAKNIQYF
TGTGCCAGCAGTTACTCCGCAGGCGAAGCCAAAAACATTCAGTACTTC
>TRBJ1-1|TRBV27|NA|NA
CASSFSGGLNTEAFF
TGTGCCAGCAGTTTCTCGGGAGGTTTGAACACTGAAGCTTTCTTT
>TRBJ2-7|TRBV4-3|NA|NA
CASSQDVGGSYEQYF
TGCGCCAGCAGCCAAGATGTGGGGGGTTCCTACGAGCAGTACTTC
>TRBJ2-1|TRBV27|NA|NA
CASSFGGIWVNEQFF
TGTGCCAGCAGTTTTGGGGGGATTTGGGTCAATGAGCAGTTCTTC
>TRBJ1-5|TRBV30|NA|NA
CAWSPGNQPQHF
TGTGCCTGGAGCCCCGGGAATCAGCCCCAGCATTTT
>TRBJ2-7|TRBV4-1|NA|NA
CASSLQTDYEQYF
TGCGCCAGCAGCCTCCAGACAGACTACGAGCAGTACTTC
>TRBJ1-4|TRBV4-3|NA|NA
CASSQDLGDIEKLFF
TGCGCCAGCAGCCAAGATCTTGGGGACATTGAAAAACTGTTTTTT
>TRBJ2-1|TRBV4-3|NA|TRBD2
CASSLFARGDYNEQFF
TGCGCCAGCAGCCTATTCGCCCGGGGGGACTACAATGAGCAGTTCTTC
>TRBJ2-5|TRBV21-1|NA|NA
CASSSRRGRRHYFQETQYF
TGTGCCAGCAGCTCCCGAAGGGGACGGAGGCATTATTTTCAAGAGACCCAGTACTTC
>TRBJ2-3|TRBV7-3|NA|TRBD1
CASSPTGGGTDTQYF
TGTGCCAGCAGCCCTACAGGGGGCGGCACAGATACGCAGTATTTT
>TRBJ2-1|TRBV7-8|NA|TRBD2
CASSPTLAGGPSGSYNEQFF
TGTGCCAGCAGCCCGACTTTAGCGGGGGGTCCGTCGGGTTCCTACAATGAGCAGTTCTTC
>TRBJ2-7|TRBV7-9|NA|NA
CASSFSYEQYF
TGTGCCAGCAGCTTTTCATACGAGCAGTACTTC
>TRBJ2-7|TRBV11-2|NA|NA
CASSFSYEQYF
TGTGCCAGCAGCTTCTCCTACGAGCAGTACTTC
>TRBJ2-2|TRBV7-3|NA|TRBD2
CASSEGLAGTGELFF
TGTGCCAGCAGCGAGGGACTAGCGGGAACCGGGGAGCTGTTTTTT
>TRBJ2-1|TRBV15|NA|NA
CATSKLAPPNEQFF
TGTGCCACCAGCAAACTAGCTCCCCCGAATGAGCAGTTCTTC
>TRBJ2-2|TRBV7-3|NA|NA
CASSPVTGLNTGELFF
TGTGCCAGCAGCCCGGTCACGGGGTTGAACACCGGGGAGCTGTTTTTT
>TRBJ1-3|TRBV13|NA|NA
CASSAGTDIGNTIYF
TGTGCCAGCAGCGCCGGGACGGATATTGGAAACACCATATATTTT
>TRBJ2-1|TRBV30|NA|TRBD2
CAWSVLPLLAEGYNEQFF
TGTGCCTGGAGTGTACTCCCGCTGCTAGCGGAAGGCTACAATGAGCAGTTCTTC
>TRBJ2-1|TRBV4-1|NA|TRBD2
CASSQDRSGGRNEQFF
TGCGCCAGCAGCCAAGATCGGTCGGGGGGGCGGAATGAGCAGTTCTTC
>TRBJ2-7|TRBV7-6|NA|NA
CASSFTMSHEQYF
TGTGCCAGCAGCTTCACAATGTCCCACGAGCAGTACTTC
>TRBJ1-5|TRBV29-1|NA|NA
CSVGEVDSNQPQHF
TGCAGCGTTGGGGAAGTGGATAGCAATCAGCCCCAGCATTTT
>TRBJ1-1|TRBV11-3|NA|NA
CASSPWNWDTEAFF
TGTGCCAGCAGCCCCTGGAATTGGGACACTGAAGCTTTCTTT
>TRBJ2-5|TRBV11-2|NA|NA
CASSLIQAQETQYF
TGTGCCAGCAGCTTAATCCAGGCACAAGAGACCCAGTACTTC
>TRBJ2-7|TRBV7-8|NA|NA
CASSLKGNYEQYF
TGTGCCAGCAGCTTAAAGGGCAACTACGAGCAGTACTTC
>TRBJ1-5|TRBV18|NA|NA
CASSPETGFSNQPQHF
TGTGCCAGCTCACCTGAAACAGGGTTTAGCAATCAGCCCCAGCATTTT
>TRBJ2-7|TRBV27|NA|NA
CASSRDGTISSYEQYF
TGTGCCAGCAGTAGGGATGGGACGATAAGCTCCTACGAGCAGTACTTC
>TRBJ1-1|TRBV11-2|once|NA
CASSPGINTEAFF
TGTGCCAGCAGCCCGGGGATTAACACTGAAGCTTTCTTT
>TRBJ2-7|TRBV27|NA|NA
CASSLMTGRAYEQYF
TGTGCCAGCAGTTTAATGACAGGGAGGGCCTACGAGCAGTACTTC
>TRBJ2-1|TRBV7-9|NA|TRBD1
CASSLPGQGKNEQFF
TGTGCCAGCAGCTTACCGGGACAGGGGAAGAATGAGCAGTTCTTC
>TRBJ2-5|TRBV5-4|NA|NA
CASSYTHQETQYF
TGTGCCAGCAGCTACACACACCAAGAGACCCAGTACTTC
>TRBJ2-3|TRBV15|NA|NA
CATSRDYSGGTDTQYF
TGTGCCACCAGCAGAGATTATTCGGGGGGCACAGATACGCAGTATTTT
>TRBJ2-1|TRBV4-1|NA|TRBD2
CASSQDISGGYNEQFF
TGCGCCAGCAGCCAAGATATTAGCGGGGGGTACAATGAGCAGTTCTTC
>TRBJ2-7|TRBV6-5|NA|NA
CASGTGTKAYEQYF
TGTGCCAGCGGGACCGGGACAAAGGCCTACGAGCAGTACTTC
>TRBJ2-1|TRBV28|NA|TRBD2
CASTHGGVAGDYNEQFF
TGTGCCAGCACCCACGGGGGGGTAGCGGGCGACTACAATGAGCAGTTCTTC